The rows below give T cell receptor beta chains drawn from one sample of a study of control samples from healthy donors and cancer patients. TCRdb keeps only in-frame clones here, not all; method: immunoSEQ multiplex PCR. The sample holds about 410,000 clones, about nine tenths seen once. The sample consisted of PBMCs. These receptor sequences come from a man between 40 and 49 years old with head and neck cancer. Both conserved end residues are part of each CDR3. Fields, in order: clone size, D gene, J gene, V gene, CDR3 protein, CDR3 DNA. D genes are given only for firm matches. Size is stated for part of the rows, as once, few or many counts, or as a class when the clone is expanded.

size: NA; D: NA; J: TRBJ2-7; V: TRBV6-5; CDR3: CASRDGAYEQYF; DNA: TGTGCCAGCCGGGACGGAGCCTACGAGCAGTACTTC
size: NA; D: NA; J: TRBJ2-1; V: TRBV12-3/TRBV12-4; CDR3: CASSPGQEQFF; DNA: TGTGCCAGCAGCCCCGGACAGGAGCAGTTCTTC
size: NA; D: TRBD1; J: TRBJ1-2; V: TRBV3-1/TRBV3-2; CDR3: CASSPRLGTGGGGYTF; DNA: TGTGCCAGCAGCCCCCGACTCGGGACAGGGGGCGGGGGCTACACCTTC
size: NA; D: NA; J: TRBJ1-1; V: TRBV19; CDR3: CASSIAILGQNTEAFF; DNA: TGTGCCAGTAGTATTGCTATATTGGGACAGAACACTGAAGCTTTCTTT
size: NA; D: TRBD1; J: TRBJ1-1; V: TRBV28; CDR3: CASSTPDRENTEAFF; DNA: TGTGCCAGCAGTACACCCGACAGGGAGAACACTGAAGCTTTCTTT
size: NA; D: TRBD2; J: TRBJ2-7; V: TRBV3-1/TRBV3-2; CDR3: CASSRTRTYEQYF; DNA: TGTGCCAGCAGCCGGACTAGAACCTACGAGCAGTACTTC
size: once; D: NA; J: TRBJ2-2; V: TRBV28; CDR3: CASIKVGDHGELFF; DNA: TGTGCCAGCATAAAAGTGGGGGATCACGGGGAGCTGTTTTTT
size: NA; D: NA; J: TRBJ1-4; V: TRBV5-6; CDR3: CASSTGLKNEKLFF; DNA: TGTGCCAGCAGTACGGGGCTCAAGAATGAAAAACTGTTTTTT
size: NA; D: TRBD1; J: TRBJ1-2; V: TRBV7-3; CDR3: CASSPGGDGYTF; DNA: TGTGCCAGCAGCCCAGGGGGCGATGGCTACACCTTC
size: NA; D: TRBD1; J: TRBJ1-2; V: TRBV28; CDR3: CASSPPRQGGYGYTF; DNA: TGTGCCAGCAGCCCCCCTCGACAGGGCGGCTATGGCTACACCTTC
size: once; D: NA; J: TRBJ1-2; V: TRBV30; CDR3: CAWSVWTVYGYTF; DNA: TGTGCCTGGAGTGTTTGGACAGTCTATGGCTACACCTTC
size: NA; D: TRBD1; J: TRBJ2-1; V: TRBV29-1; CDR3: CSALVTGISNEQFF; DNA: TGCAGCGCCCTCGTGACAGGGATATCCAATGAGCAGTTCTTC
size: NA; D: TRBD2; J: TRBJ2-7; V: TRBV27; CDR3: CASSRAAGGISYEQYF; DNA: TGTGCCAGCAGCCGGGCAGCGGGGGGTATCTCCTACGAGCAGTACTTC
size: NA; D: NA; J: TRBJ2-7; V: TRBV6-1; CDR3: CASSETGPYEQYF; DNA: TGTGCCAGCAGTGAAACAGGGCCCTACGAGCAGTACTTC
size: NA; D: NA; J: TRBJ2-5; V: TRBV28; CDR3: CASSFRTGETQYF; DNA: TGTGCCAGCAGTTTTAGAACAGGGGAGACCCAGTACTTC
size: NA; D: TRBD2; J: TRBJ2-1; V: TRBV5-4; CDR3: CASSLFLAGVQFF; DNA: TGTGCCAGCAGCTTGTTCCTAGCGGGAGTGCAGTTCTTC
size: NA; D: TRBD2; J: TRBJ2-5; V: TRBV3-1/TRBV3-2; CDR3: CASSQVAGGGETQYF; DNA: TGTGCCAGCAGCCAAGTTGCGGGGGGCGGAGAGACCCAGTACTTC
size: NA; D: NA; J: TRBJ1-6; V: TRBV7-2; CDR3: CASNQGSIGSPLHF; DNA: TGTGCCAGCAACCAGGGGAGTATAGGGTCACCCCTCCACTTT
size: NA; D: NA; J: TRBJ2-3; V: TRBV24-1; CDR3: CATSVTRGSTDTQYF; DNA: TGTGCCACCAGTGTCACCAGGGGAAGCACAGATACGCAGTATTTT
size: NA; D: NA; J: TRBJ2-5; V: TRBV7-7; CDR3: CASSILTGFQETQYF; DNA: TGTGCTAGCAGCATCCTTACAGGGTTCCAAGAGACCCAGTACTTC